A single sample is the source of the 18 T cell receptor beta chains below, sequenced in a study of blood T cell repertoires in COVID-19 (dated by TCRdb to 2020 to 2022). To prepare the library, the immunoSEQ multiplex PCR assay was applied. Sourced from immuneACCESS, this table was stored by TCRdb with only in-frame sequences that have V and J called. A share of the clones is absent; for the studies checked, an unresolved V gene accounts for under half, and the remainder has no known explanation. Counted in this sample were roughly 330,000 clones; roughly 86% of them appeared once. Around 1.7% of the sample is in the top ten clones. Sequencing was done on a sample of peripheral blood. The receptors were sampled from a woman between 50 and 59 years old with acute or convalescent COVID-19.

This chain uses TRBV27 with TRBJ2-7, with a weak D call TRBD2 (6 bases). The germline V gene has CDR1 MNHEY and CDR2 SMNVEV (reference sequence). CDR3 length: 15 amino acids. Trimming stripped 4 bases from V and 0 bases from J, with 13 bases between. The DNA of the CDR3 is TGTGCCAGCAGTTGGGGGGTACCACGCTCCTACGAGCAGTACTTC. Amino acids: CASSWGVPRSYEQYF.

The rearrangement uses TRBV28 and TRBJ1-4; D unclear. The CDR3 runs to 14 residues. Germline values: CDR1 MDHEN, CDR2 SYDVKM. Trimming left V 7 bases short and J 4 bases short, with 13 bases between. CDR3 sequence (DNA): TGTGCCAGCACCAACACGGGAAGTAATGAAAAACTGTTTTTT. This translates into CASTNTGSNEKLFF.

V is TRBV4-1 and J is TRBJ2-1, with 7 bases lining up with TRBD2. The CDR3 loop spans 18 amino acids. Trimming at V came to 1 base and at J to 7 bases, leaving 16 bases not matched to a gene. Germline loops: CDR1 MGHRA, CDR2 YSYEKL. CDR3 in DNA: TGCGCCAGCAGCCAAGGGCCCCTACGGCGGGAGCGGGGAAATGAGCAGTTCTTC. Residues: CASSQGPLRRERGNEQFF.

The chain recombines TRBV10-3 with TRBJ1-1; 8 positions agree with TRBD1. CDR1 and CDR2 (germline): ENHRY, SYGVKD. This CDR3 region has 13 residues. J was trimmed by 10 bases and V by 2 bases; bases with no gene match: 6. CDR3 nucleotides: TGTGCCATCAGTGAGCACGGACAGGGTGCAGCTTTCTTT. It specifies CAISEHGQGAAFF.

Regarding this clone: The sample contains more than one DNA sequence encoding this CDR3. V usage is TRBV5-5 and J usage is TRBJ1-1; the D is unclear. The CDR3 contains 11 residues. Germline V lookup: CDR1 SGHKS, CDR2 YYEKEE (reference sequence). V dropped 1 base and J dropped 8 bases, with 6 bases sitting between them. The CDR3 region is CASSLLREAFF. In DNA form, the CDR3 reads TGTGCCAGCAGCTTGTTACGGGAAGCTTTCTTT.

This chain uses TRBV15 with TRBJ1-4; 7 nucleotides agree with TRBD1. Germline CDR1 is LNHNV and CDR2 is YYDKDF (reference sequence). This CDR3 contains 19 residues. Trimming cost V 3 bases and J 6 bases; bases outside gene matches: 19. In nucleotides, the CDR3 is TGTGCCACCAGCAGGAAGACAGGGTTGGGTCTTAATAGAGATGAAAAACTGTTTTTT. It is translated as CATSRKTGLGLNRDEKLFF.

The rearrangement links TRBV9 to TRBJ2-3; weak D call: TRBD1 (5 bases). This CDR3 has 13 amino acids. V shed 0 bases and J shed 6 bases, with 8 bases lying between them. Per the germline V gene, CDR1 is SGDLS and CDR2 is YYNGEE. The CDR3 is CASSVEGWDTQYF. The CDR3 DNA reads as TGTGCCAGCAGCGTAGAGGGGTGGGATACGCAGTATTTT. Filled out from reference TRBV9 and TRBJ2-3, the complete variable domain reads DSGVTQTPKHLITATGQRVTLRCSPRSGDLSVYWYQQSLDQGLQFLIQYYNGEERAKGNILERFSAQQFPDLHSELNLSSLELGDSALYFCASSVEGWDTQYFGPGTRLTVL.

The chain has TRBV4-3 and TRBJ1-5, with 10 bases aligning to TRBD1. Germline trimming cut 2 bases from V and 5 bases from J; bases unmatched to any gene: 6. CDR3 length: 16 residues. Germline V gene sequence: CDR1 LGHNA, CDR2 YSLEER. The CDR3 DNA reads TGCGCCAGCAGCCAAAACCCCGGGACAGGGGATCAGCCCCAGCATTTT. Translation gives CASSQNPGTGDQPQHF.

The chain couples TRBV6-2 or TRBV6-3 to TRBJ2-7, with 10 bases lining up with TRBD2. Germline-derived CDR1 and CDR2 are MNHEY and SVGEGT. This CDR3 contains 16 residues. The V segment lost 4 bases and the J segment 6 bases; nucleotides outside the gene matches: 12. CDR3 region: CASSFSGRSYQLEQYF. CDR3 coding DNA: TGTGCCAGCAGTTTTAGCGGGAGGTCTTACCAGCTCGAGCAGTACTTC.

The gene calls are TRBV5-1 and TRBJ1-2, with 7 nucleotides matching TRBD1. CDR3 size: 13 residues. V dropped 4 bases and J dropped 8; count of bases not matched to a gene: 8. CDR1 and CDR2 from the germline V gene are SGHRS and YFSETQ. In nucleotides, the CDR3 is TGCGCCAGCAGCACACCCCAGGGGGGAGGCTACACCTTC. Translation gives CASSTPQGGGYTF.

The genes are TRBV11-1 and TRBJ2-7; TRBD1 is a possible D gene (6 bases). With 5 bases removed from V and 0 bases from J, the gap between germline ends came to 14 bases. Germline-derived CDR1 and CDR2 are SGHAT and FQDESV (reference sequence). This CDR3 is built from 15 residues. The CDR3 DNA reads as TGTGCCAGCAGCCCCGGGACATCGATCTCCTACGAGCAGTACTTC. It specifies CASSPGTSISYEQYF.

The V gene is TRBV5-1, the J gene TRBJ2-6; D is undetermined. The germline V gene encodes CDR1 SGHRS and CDR2 YFSETQ. The CDR3 totals 14 residues. The V gene lost 7 bases and the J gene lost 2 bases, with 10 bases spanning the gap. Here the CDR3 reads CASLLTTGANVLTF. In nucleotides, the CDR3 is TGCGCCAGCCTCCTCACTACTGGGGCCAACGTCCTGACTTTC.

J is TRBJ2-2 and V is TRBV29-1; 13 bases match TRBD2. From germline, CDR1 is SQVTM and CDR2 ANQGSEA. The V and J ends lost 3 bases and 2 bases, in that order; junction bases with no gene match: 0. The length of the CDR3 is 15 residues. CDR3 residues: CSVEGLAGNTGELFF. As DNA, the CDR3 is TGCAGCGTTGAGGGACTAGCGGGAAACACCGGGGAGCTGTTTTTT.

Details on this clone: Other DNA sequences in the same sample also yield this CDR3. The genes are TRBV4-1 and TRBJ1-5, with 7 nucleotides matching TRBD1. The trim removed 0 bases at V and 2 bases at J, leaving 1 base unmatched. This CDR3 contains 15 residues. Germline CDR1 and CDR2: MGHRA and YSYEKL. The CDR3 protein is CASSQDGQGNQPQHF. CDR3 DNA: TGCGCCAGCAGCCAAGACGGACAGGGCAATCAGCCCCAGCATTTT.

The chain carries TRBV13 and TRBJ1-1; D is uncertain. The germline V gene encodes CDR1 PRHDT and CDR2 FYEKMQ (reference sequence). CDR3 length: 10 residues. V dropped 6 bases and J dropped 7 bases, with 6 bases sitting between them. The CDR3 nucleotides are TGTGCCAGCAGGGGAGATGAAGCTTTCTTT. Protein: CASRGDEAFF.

This chain links TRBV4-1 with TRBJ2-7, with a weak D call TRBD1 (5 bases). The CDR3 runs 15 residues. Deletions cut 0 bases from V and 2 bases from J, with 11 bases between. The V gene's germline CDR1 is MGHRA and CDR2 YSYEKL. In nucleotides, the CDR3 is TGCGCCAGCAGCCAAGAGGAAAGGGGTCCCTACGAGCAGTACTTC. As protein: CASSQEERGPYEQYF.

The chain combines TRBV9 with TRBJ2-7, with 9 bases matching TRBD2. The CDR3 loop spans 18 amino acids. The germline CDR1 and CDR2 sequences are SGDLS and YYNGEE. Trimming at V came to 0 bases and at J to 2 bases, leaving 12 bases not matched to a gene. This CDR3 is CASSVGFTSGYLTYEQYF. The CDR3 DNA follows: TGTGCCAGCAGCGTAGGTTTTACTAGCGGGTACCTTACCTACGAGCAGTACTTC.

This chain links TRBV5-1 with TRBJ2-1; D gene unclear. This CDR3 is built from 14 residues. Trimming took 4 bases from V and 7 from J, leaving 15 bases between them. Germline V lookup: CDR1 SGHRS, CDR2 YFSETQ. This CDR3 is CASSLRPAINEQFF. CDR3 nucleotides: TGCGCCAGCAGCCTCAGGCCCGCAATTAATGAGCAGTTCTTC. Supplemented by reference TRBV5-1 and TRBJ2-1, the full variable domain reads KAGVTQTPRYLIKTRGQQVTLSCSPISGHRSVSWYQQTPGQGLQFLFEYFSETQRNKGNFPGRFSGRQFSNSRSEMNVSTLELGDSALYLCASSLRPAINEQFFGPGTRLTVL.